The 16 T cell receptor beta chains below come from one sample, sequenced in a study of identical twins. One entry per CDR3 protein, called by TCRdb with MiXCR from the 5' RACE reads. The sample lists roughly 1,500,000 distinct CDR3 sequences, under 35% occurring once. The sequenced sample consisted of cord blood. These receptors were collected from a newborn girl in good health.

This clonotype has only a few counts. V usage is TRBV7-2 and J usage is TRBJ2-1, with TRBD1 matching 8 bases. With V trimmed by 0 bases and J by 7 bases, 14 bases remained unmatched. Germline V gives CDR1 SGHTA, CDR2 FQGNSA. The CDR3 has 18 residues. The CDR3 is CASSLAPYRGDLKNEQFF. The DNA for the CDR3 is TGTGCCAGCAGCTTAGCCCCTTACAGGGGGGATCTAAAAAATGAGCAGTTCTTC.

This clonotype has a handful of counts. The rearrangement uses TRBV28 and TRBJ2-1; unclear D gene. The V end was cut by 11 bases, the J end by 3 bases, with 20 bases between. The CDR3 spans 15 residues. Germline V lookup: CDR1 MDHEN, CDR2 SYDVKM. The CDR3 sequence: CAVAVSGIIYNEQFF. For the CDR3, the DNA is TGTGCCGTTGCAGTTTCAGGCATTATCTACAATGAGCAGTTCTTC.

This clonotype came up a few times. This rearrangement joins TRBV2 to TRBJ2-6, with a weak D call TRBD1 (5 bases). The germline V gene encodes CDR1 SNHLY and CDR2 FYNNEI. The CDR3 covers 15 residues. V lost 3 bases, J lost 2 bases, and 8 bases lay in between. CDR3 amino acids: CASSDRVAGANVLTF. The CDR3 nucleotides are TGTGCCAGCAGTGACAGGGTAGCTGGGGCCAACGTCCTGACTTTC. Looking up the rest from reference TRBV2 and TRBJ2-6 gives the full variable domain: EPEVTQTPSHQVTQMGQEVILRCVPISNHLYFYWYRQILGQKVEFLVSFYNNEISEKSEIFDDQFSVERPDGSNFTLKIRSTKLEDSAMYFCASSDRVAGANVLTFGAGSRLTVL.

The chain couples TRBV20-1 to TRBJ1-1, with 7 bases that match TRBD1. CDR3 length: 13 amino acids. Germline V gives CDR1 DFQATT, CDR2 SNEGSKA (reference sequence). The V segment lost 3 bases and the J segment 5 bases; nucleotides outside the gene matches: 6. CDR3 in DNA: TGCAGTGCTAGGGAGACAGGGAGGACTGAAGCTTTCTTT. It codes for CSARETGRTEAFF.

V is TRBV7-9 and J is TRBJ2-1; 14 bases are shared with TRBD2. The J call may be faulty, since TRBJ2-7 better matches the DNA end. CDR3 length: 18 amino acids. The germline CDR1 and CDR2 sequences are SEHNR and FQNEAQ (reference sequence). CDR3 sequence: CASSRTTSGRAHYNEQYF. The DNA of the CDR3 is TGTGCCAGCAGCCGAACGACTAGCGGGAGGGCCCATTACAATGAGCAGTACTTC.

This clonotype was picked up a small number of times. V and J are TRBV7-2 and TRBJ2-1; possibly TRBD1 for D (6 bases). Trimming cost V 1 base and J 6 bases, with 10 bases left between them. The germline CDR1 and CDR2 sequences are SGHTA and FQGNSA. The CDR3 sequence is 14 residues long. The CDR3 loop reads CASSLDRVLNEQFF. The CDR3 DNA is TGTGCCAGCAGCTTAGACAGGGTCCTCAATGAGCAGTTCTTC.

The chain recombines TRBV28 with TRBJ1-1; TRBD1 matches 9 bases. Germline lookup yields CDR1 MDHEN and CDR2 SYDVKM. V lost 1 base, J lost 1 base, and 4 bases stayed unmatched. There are 16 residues in the CDR3. CDR3 DNA sequence: TGTGCCAGCAGTTTATCGGGGACAGGGCGGAACACTGAAGCTTTCTTT. It yields the protein CASSLSGTGRNTEAFF.

This clonotype was counted only a few times. V usage is TRBV7-6 and J usage is TRBJ1-6; TRBD1 matches at 8 bases. Germline CDR1 SGHVS, CDR2 FNYEAQ. The CDR3 has 14 residues. V trimming: 6 bases; J trimming: 7 bases; junction bases outside the gene matches: 5. The CDR3 DNA reads as TGTGCCAGCAGTCAGACAGGGGACAATTCACCCCTCCACTTT. This translates into CASSQTGDNSPLHF.

This chain joins TRBV20-1 and TRBJ1-6, with D uncertain. The CDR3 has 15 amino acids. V lost 3 bases and J 7 bases, leaving 16 bases between the germline ends. Germline assignment: CDR1 DFQATT and CDR2 SNEGSKA (reference sequence). In DNA, the CDR3 is TGCAGTGCTAGTAAGAATGGACGGCCCAATTCACCCCTCCACTTT. It translates to CSASKNGRPNSPLHF.

This clonotype was detected many times. This chain connects TRBV7-2 to TRBJ1-2; D gene uncertain. The V end was cut by 6 bases, the J end by 2 bases, with 10 bases between. This CDR3 region has 13 residues. Germline assignment: CDR1 SGHTA and CDR2 FQGNSA. The CDR3 loop reads CASSLVPNYGYTF. The CDR3 DNA reads TGTGCCAGCAGTTTGGTGCCGAACTATGGCTACACCTTC.

The CDR3 region is CSVVKGLNTEAFF. The CDR3, as DNA: TGCAGCGTCGTAAAGGGGTTGAACACTGAAGCTTTCTTT. This chain links TRBV29-1 with TRBJ1-1; tentatively, D is TRBD1 (5 bases). V lost 6 bases to trimming and J lost 0 bases, with 11 bases between them. The CDR3 has 13 amino acids. Germline loops: CDR1 SQVTM, CDR2 ANQGSEA.

This clonotype has ten or more counts. The J gene is TRBJ1-2, the V gene TRBV10-3, with TRBD1 matching 9 bases. The junction had 5 bases not matched to a gene; V was cut back by 0 bases and J by 0 bases. In germline, CDR1 is ENHRY, CDR2 SYGVKD. The CDR3 is made up of 17 amino acids. In nucleotides, the CDR3 is TGTGCCATCAGTGAGTCGGGACAGGGAAGTTCTAACTATGGCTACACCTTC. Translating it yields CAISESGQGSSNYGYTF.

The chain joins TRBV2 to TRBJ2-1, with 9 bases lining up with TRBD1. The J call may be faulty, since TRBJ2-7 better matches the DNA end. This CDR3 has 16 amino acids. CDR1 is SNHLY, CDR2 FYNNEI, per germline. The CDR3 DNA is TGTGCCAGCAGTGCGCTTACAGGGGGCTCCTACAATGAGCAGTACTTC. Its translation is CASSALTGGSYNEQYF.

The chain employs TRBV10-2 and TRBJ2-2; D possibly uses TRBD1 or TRBD2 (5 bases each). Trimming removed 6 bases from V and 6 bases from J, with 11 bases in between. The CDR3 extends over 13 amino acids. CDR1 is WSHSY and CDR2 is SAAADI in the germline V gene. The CDR3 DNA follows: TGCGCCAGCAGGGGGACGACGGCCGGGGAGCTGTTTTTT. It codes for CASRGTTAGELFF.

This sequence joins TRBV7-8 and TRBJ1-1; D may be TRBD1 (6 bases). The CDR3 loop spans 15 amino acids. CDR1 is SGHVS and CDR2 is FQNEAQ in the germline V gene. Trimming removed 2 bases from V and 2 bases from J, with 12 bases in between. CDR3 sequence (DNA): TGTGCCAGCAGCTTATACAGGGAAGGTAACACTGAAGCTTTCTTT. This codes for CASSLYREGNTEAFF.

CDR3 in DNA: TGTGCCAGACACTATGGCTACACCTTC. Translation: CARHYGYTF. J is TRBJ1-2 and V is TRBV21-1. TRBV21-1 is deemed a pseudogene. The CDR3 totals 9 residues.